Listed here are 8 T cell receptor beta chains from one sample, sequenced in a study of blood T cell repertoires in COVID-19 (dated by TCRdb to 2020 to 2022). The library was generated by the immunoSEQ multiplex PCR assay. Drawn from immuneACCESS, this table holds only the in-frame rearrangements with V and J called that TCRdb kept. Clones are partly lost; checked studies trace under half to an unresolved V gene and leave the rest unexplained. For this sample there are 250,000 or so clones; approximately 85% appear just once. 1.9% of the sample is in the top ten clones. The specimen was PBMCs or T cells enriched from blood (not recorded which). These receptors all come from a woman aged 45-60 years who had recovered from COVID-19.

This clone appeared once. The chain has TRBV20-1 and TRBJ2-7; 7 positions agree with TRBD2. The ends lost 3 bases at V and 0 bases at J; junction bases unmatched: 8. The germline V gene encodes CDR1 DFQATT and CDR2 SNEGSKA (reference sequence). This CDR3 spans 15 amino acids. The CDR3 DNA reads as TGCAGTGCTAGTAGGCTAGCGGACAACTCCTACGAGCAGTACTTC. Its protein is CSASRLADNSYEQYF.

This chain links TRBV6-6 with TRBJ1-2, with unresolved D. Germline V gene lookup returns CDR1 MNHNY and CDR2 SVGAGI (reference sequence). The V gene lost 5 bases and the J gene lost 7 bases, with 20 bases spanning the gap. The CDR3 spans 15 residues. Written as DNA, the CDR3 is TGTGCCAGCAGTCACGCGGCAGAAGTTAAGTCTGGCTACACCTTC. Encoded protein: CASSHAAEVKSGYTF.

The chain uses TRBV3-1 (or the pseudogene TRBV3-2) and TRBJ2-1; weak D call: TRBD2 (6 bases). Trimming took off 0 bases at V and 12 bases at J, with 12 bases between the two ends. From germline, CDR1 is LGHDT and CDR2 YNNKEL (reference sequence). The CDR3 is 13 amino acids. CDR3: CASSQDFGTAQFF. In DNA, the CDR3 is TGTGCCAGCAGCCAAGATTTCGGGACTGCGCAGTTCTTC.

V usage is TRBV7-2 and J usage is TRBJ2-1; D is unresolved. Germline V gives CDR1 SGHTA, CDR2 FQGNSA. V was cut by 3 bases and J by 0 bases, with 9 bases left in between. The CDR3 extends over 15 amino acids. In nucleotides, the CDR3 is TGTGCCAGCAGCTTCGCGGCATCCTCCTACAATGAGCAGTTCTTC. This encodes CASSFAASSYNEQFF.

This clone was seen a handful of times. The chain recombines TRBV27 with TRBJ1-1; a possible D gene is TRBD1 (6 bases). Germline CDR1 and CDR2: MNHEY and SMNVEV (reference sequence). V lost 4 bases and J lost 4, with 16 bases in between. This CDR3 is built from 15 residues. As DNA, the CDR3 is TGTGCCAGCAGTTCTTTCGGAACAGGGCCCACTGAAGCTTTCTTT. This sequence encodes CASSSFGTGPTEAFF.

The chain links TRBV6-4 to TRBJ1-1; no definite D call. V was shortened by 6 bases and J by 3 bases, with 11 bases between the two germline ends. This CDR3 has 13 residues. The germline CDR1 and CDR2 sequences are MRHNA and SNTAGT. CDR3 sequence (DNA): TGTGCCAGCAGATCCTTGCCAGACACTGAAGCTTTCTTT. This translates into CASRSLPDTEAFF.

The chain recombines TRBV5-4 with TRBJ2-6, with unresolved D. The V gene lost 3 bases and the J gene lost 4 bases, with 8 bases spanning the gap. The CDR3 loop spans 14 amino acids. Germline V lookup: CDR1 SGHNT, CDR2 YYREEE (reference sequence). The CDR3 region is CASSSQRGANVLTF. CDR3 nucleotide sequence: TGTGCCAGCAGCTCGCAGAGGGGGGCCAACGTCCTGACTTTC.

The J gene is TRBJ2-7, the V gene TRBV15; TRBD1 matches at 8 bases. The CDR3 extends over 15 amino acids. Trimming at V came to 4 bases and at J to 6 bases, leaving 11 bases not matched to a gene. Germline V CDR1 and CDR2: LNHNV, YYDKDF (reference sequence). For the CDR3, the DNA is TGTGCCACCAGCATACGGACAGGGATCCAAGTCGAGCAGTACTTC. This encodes CATSIRTGIQVEQYF.